This TCR beta chain was obtained from a study of blood T cells in healthy people across ages. About the research overall: Per two T cells, template switching captured roughly one barcoded beta molecule. Findings of the study overall: Estimated diversity, derived from one million T cells, was regarded as an underestimate.

Using a J-beta primer mix together with a sample-barcoded 5' primer, a second PCR was run for roughly 6 to 12 cycles. TCRdb analysed the 5' RACE reads with MiXCR anew, one entry per CDR3 protein. The table records about 1,500,000 distinct CDR3 sequences, around 42% of them present only once. There are 15 residues in the CDR3. Trimming cost V 0 bases and J 1 base, with 9 bases left between them. The germline gives CDR1 MGHRA, CDR2 YSYEKL. This clonotype was detected many times. The antigen remains unidentified. The donors, healthy Caucasians from Russia, were aged roughly 6 to 90. Extractions gave at least 5.5 micrograms of total RNA per sample.

The material sequenced was blood. The TCR was taken from a woman younger than 35 in good health. This chain joins TRBV4-1 and TRBJ1-2, with D perhaps matching TRBD1 (6 bases). CDR3: CASSQETGLNYGYTF. The CDR3 coding sequence is TGCGCCAGCAGCCAAGAGACAGGCCTTAACTATGGCTACACCTTC.